This entry lists 3 T cell receptor beta chains sequenced from one sample in a study of control samples from healthy donors and cancer patients. Method: immunoSEQ multiplex PCR; TCRdb's copy keeps in-frame clones and lacks some. The sample shows around 100,000 clones, 85% to 90% of them seen only once. The sequenced sample consisted of blood. Receptors were obtained from a man aged 25 to 40 in good health.

This chain uses TRBV6-5 with TRBJ2-3, with D perhaps TRBD1 (6 bases). The germline V and J ends were trimmed by 10 bases and 0 bases, with 14 bases remaining between them. The CDR3 has 14 residues. Germline CDR1 MNHEY, CDR2 SVGAGI. CDR3 coding DNA: TGTGCCACCACTACAGGGTATAGCACAGATACGCAGTATTTT. Amino acids: CATTTGYSTDTQYF.

This sequence joins TRBV9 and TRBJ1-1; 7 nucleotides align to TRBD1. Germline CDR1 SGDLS, CDR2 YYNGEE. This CDR3 has 14 amino acids. V was clipped by 2 bases and J by 2 bases; unmatched bases: 3. CDR3 coding DNA: TGTGCCAGCAGCGTGGGACAGACAAACACTGAAGCTTTCTTT. Translation gives CASSVGQTNTEAFF.

The chain recombines TRBV7-9 with TRBJ2-7, with unresolved D. The CDR3 has 14 residues. Trimming removed 5 bases from V and 5 bases from J, with 16 bases in between. The V gene's germline CDR1 is SEHNR and CDR2 FQNEAQ (reference sequence). The CDR3 bases are TGTGCCAGCAGCCCCTGGACGGCCCTCCACGAGCAGTACTTC. This sequence encodes CASSPWTALHEQYF.